This record concerns one TCR beta chain sequence. Its antigen is currently unknown. These data originate in a study of T cell responses to AZD1222 COVID-19 vaccine. Study-level points and caveats: White British ancestry dominated among donors, who included more females, and clonal diversity was possibly underestimated. CD4 TCRs linked to vaccination spanned spike, dominating at 160-218 and 743-854.

Trimming removed 6 bases from V and 9 bases from J, with 23 bases in between. CDR3 size: 15 residues. Germline CDR1 reads MDHEN; CDR2 reads SYDVKM. Here immunoSEQ multiplex PCR was the method, and the copy in TCRdb shows in-frame clones only, minus some. The sample lists some 88,000 clones; 90% were seen once. The receptor's source is an adult who received the AZD1222 COVID-19 vaccine. The chain couples TRBV28 to TRBJ1-2; D might be TRBD1 (6 bases). The starting material was peripheral blood, obtained 28 days after the second AZD1222 dose. CDR3 residues: CASRPLGGQGASYTF. CDR3 nucleotide sequence: TGTGCCAGCAGACCCCTGGGGGGGCAGGGAGCAAGCTACACCTTC.